These T cell receptor beta chains were read from a single sample in a study of response to subunit inactivated influenza vaccine. TCRdb used MiXCR to reprocess the RT-PCR reads, holding one entry per CDR3 protein. This sample has 650,000 to 800,000 distinct CDR3 sequences, with roughly 13% found just once. The sample in question was PBMCs from blood, obtained 14 days before vaccination. These receptors were obtained from a man aged 45-65 years who received an inactivated influenza vaccine. CDR3s include the opening cysteine and the closing phenylalanine or tryptophan. D genes are given only for firm matches. Not every row has a clone size; where given, it reads once, few, many or a size class.

v_gene	j_gene	d_gene	abundance	CDR3aa	CDR3nt
TRBV20-1	TRBJ2-5	.	.	CSARGQQYF	TGCAGTGCTAGAGGGCAGCAGTACTTC
TRBV5-6	TRBJ2-4	TRBD2	few	CASSFRTSNKNIQYF	TGTGCCAGCAGCTTCAGGACTAGCAACAAAAACATTCAGTACTTC
TRBV20-1	TRBJ1-2	.	.	CSATGKEGYTF	TGCAGTGCCACAGGGAAAGAGGGCTACACCTTC
TRBV6-2/TRBV6-3	TRBJ1-2	.	few	CASSLIEPGTPYDGYTF	TGTGCCAGCAGTTTGATAGAGCCCGGGACACCCTACGATGGCTACACCTTC
TRBV29-1	TRBJ2-1	.	few	CSVGGIEQFF	TGCAGCGTTGGAGGAATTGAGCAGTTCTTC
TRBV15	TRBJ1-3	.	many	CATSRTGSSGNTIYF	TGTGCCACCAGCAGAACAGGGTCCTCTGGAAACACCATATATTTT
TRBV6-5	TRBJ1-2	.	.	CASSSRDTDNYGYTF	TGTGCCAGCAGTTCCCGGGACACGGATAACTATGGCTACACCTTC
TRBV29-1	TRBJ2-3	.	few	CSAPVGNTDTQYF	TGCAGCGCGCCGGTTGGAAACACAGATACGCAGTATTTT
TRBV21-1	TRBJ2-3	.	many	CASSRQGASTDTQYF	TGTGCCAGCAGCAGACAGGGGGCCAGCACAGATACGCAGTATTTT
TRBV6-1	TRBJ2-3	.	.	CASWDGPPITDTQYF	TGTGCCAGCTGGGACGGTCCTCCTATCACAGATACGCAGTATTTT
TRBV9	TRBJ2-5	.	.	CASSTTLAAETQYF	TGTGCCAGCAGCACAACACTAGCCGCGGAGACCCAGTACTTC